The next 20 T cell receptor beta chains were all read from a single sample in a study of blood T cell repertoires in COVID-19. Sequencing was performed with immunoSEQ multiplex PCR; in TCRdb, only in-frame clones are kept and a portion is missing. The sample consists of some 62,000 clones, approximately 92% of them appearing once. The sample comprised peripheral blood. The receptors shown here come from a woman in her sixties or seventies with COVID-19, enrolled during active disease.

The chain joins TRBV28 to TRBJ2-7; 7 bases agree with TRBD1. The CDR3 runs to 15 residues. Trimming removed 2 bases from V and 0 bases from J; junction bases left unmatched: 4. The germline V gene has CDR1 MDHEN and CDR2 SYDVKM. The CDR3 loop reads CASSLGQVYSYEQYF. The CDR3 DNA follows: TGTGCCAGCAGTTTAGGACAGGTCTACTCCTACGAGCAGTACTTC.

This CDR3 reads CASSLSVQGGTGELFF. The CDR3 nucleotides read TGTGCCAGCAGCTTATCTGTCCAGGGAGGGACCGGGGAGCTGTTTTTT. The genes are TRBV7-6 and TRBJ2-2; 7 positions agree with TRBD2. With 2 bases clipped from V and 5 bases from J, the junction kept 8 bases outside the gene matches. This CDR3 has 16 amino acids. CDR1 is SGHVS and CDR2 is FNYEAQ in the germline V gene.

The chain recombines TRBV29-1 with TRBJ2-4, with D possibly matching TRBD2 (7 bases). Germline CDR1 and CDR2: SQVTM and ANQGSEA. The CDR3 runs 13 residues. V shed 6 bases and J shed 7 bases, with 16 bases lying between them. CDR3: CSVTSEGGNIQYF. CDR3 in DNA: TGCAGCGTGACCTCCGAGGGGGGGAACATTCAGTACTTC.

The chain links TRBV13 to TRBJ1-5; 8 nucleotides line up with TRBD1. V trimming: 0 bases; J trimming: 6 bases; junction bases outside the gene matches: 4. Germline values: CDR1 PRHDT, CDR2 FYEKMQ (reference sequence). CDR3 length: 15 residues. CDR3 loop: CASSLGSTGGQPQHF. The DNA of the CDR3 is TGTGCCAGCAGCTTAGGTTCAACAGGGGGTCAGCCCCAGCATTTT.

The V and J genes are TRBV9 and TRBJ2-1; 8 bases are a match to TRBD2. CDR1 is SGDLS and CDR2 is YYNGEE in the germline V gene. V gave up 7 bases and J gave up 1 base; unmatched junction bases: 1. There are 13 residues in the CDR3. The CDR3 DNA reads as TGTGCCAGCCGGGGGGGATCCTACAATGAGCAGTTCTTC. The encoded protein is CASRGGSYNEQFF.

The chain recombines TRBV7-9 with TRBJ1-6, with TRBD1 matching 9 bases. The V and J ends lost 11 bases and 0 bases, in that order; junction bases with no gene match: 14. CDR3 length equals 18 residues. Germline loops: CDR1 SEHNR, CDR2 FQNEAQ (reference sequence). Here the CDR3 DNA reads TGTGCCGTACGCCGGGACAGGGCCTCCAACTCCTATAATTCACCCCTCCACTTT. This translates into CAVRRDRASNSYNSPLHF.

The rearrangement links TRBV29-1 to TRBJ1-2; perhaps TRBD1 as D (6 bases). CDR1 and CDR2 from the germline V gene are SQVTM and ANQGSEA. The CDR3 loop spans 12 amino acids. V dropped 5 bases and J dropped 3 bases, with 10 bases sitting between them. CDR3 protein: CSVHREHYGYTF. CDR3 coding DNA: TGCAGCGTTCACAGGGAACACTATGGCTACACCTTC.

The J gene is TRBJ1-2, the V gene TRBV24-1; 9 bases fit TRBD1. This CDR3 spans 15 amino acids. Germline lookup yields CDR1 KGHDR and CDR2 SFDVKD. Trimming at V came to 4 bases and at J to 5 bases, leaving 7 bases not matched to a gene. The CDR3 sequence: CATSDRQGGSYGYTF. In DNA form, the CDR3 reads TGTGCCACCAGTGACCGACAGGGGGGAAGTTATGGCTACACCTTC.

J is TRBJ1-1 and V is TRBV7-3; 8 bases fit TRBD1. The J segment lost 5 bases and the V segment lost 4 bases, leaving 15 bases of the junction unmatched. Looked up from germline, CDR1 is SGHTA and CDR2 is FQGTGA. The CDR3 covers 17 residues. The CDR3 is CASSSPSIGQGRTEAFF. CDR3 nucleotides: TGTGCCAGCAGCTCTCCCTCAATAGGACAGGGAAGAACTGAAGCTTTCTTT.

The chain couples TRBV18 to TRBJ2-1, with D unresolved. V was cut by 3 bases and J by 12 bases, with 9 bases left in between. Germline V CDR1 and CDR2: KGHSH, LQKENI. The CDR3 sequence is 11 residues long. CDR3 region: CASSPLGVQFF. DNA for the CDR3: TGTGCCAGCTCACCCCTAGGTGTGCAGTTCTTC.

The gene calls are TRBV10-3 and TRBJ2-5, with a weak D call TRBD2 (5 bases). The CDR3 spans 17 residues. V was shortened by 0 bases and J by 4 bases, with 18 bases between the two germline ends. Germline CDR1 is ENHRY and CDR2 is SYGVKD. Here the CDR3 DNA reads TGTGCCATCAGTGAGTCGACGGCGGGCCCGCCTCCAGAGACCCAGTACTTC. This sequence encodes CAISESTAGPPPETQYF.

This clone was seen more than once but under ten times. This CDR3 is CASSRGPGGTEAFF. CDR3 DNA: TGTGCCAGCAGTCGAGGGCCAGGTGGCACTGAAGCTTTCTTT. The chain combines TRBV6-6 with TRBJ1-1; no clear D. The germline V and J ends were trimmed by 5 bases and 4 bases, with 14 bases remaining between them. Germline CDR1 and CDR2: MNHNY and SVGAGI (reference sequence). CDR3 size: 14 residues.

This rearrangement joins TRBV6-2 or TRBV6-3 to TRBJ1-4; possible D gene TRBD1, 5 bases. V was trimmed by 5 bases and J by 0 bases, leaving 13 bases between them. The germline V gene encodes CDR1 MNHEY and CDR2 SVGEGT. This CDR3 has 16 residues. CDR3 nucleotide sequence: TGTGCCAGCAGTCCCGACAGATCCCCAACTAATGAAAAACTGTTTTTT. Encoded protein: CASSPDRSPTNEKLFF.

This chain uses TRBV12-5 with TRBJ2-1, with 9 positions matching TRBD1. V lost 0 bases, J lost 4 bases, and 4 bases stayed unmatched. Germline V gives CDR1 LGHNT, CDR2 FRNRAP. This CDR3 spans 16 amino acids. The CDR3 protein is CASGLVLGTGYNEQFF. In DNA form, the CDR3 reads TGTGCTAGTGGTTTGGTACTCGGGACAGGGTACAATGAGCAGTTCTTC.

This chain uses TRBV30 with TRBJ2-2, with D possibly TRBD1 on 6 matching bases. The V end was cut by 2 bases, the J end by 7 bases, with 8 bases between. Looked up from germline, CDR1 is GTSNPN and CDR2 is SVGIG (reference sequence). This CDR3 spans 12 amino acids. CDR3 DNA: TGTGCCTGGAGTACAGGGCTCGGGGAGCTGTTTTTT. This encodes CAWSTGLGELFF. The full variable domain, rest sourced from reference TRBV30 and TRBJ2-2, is SQTIHQWPATLVQPVGSPLSLECTVEGTSNPNLYWYRQAAGRGLQLLFYSVGIGQISSEVPQNLSASRPQDRQFILSSKKLLLSDSGFYLCAWSTGLGELFFGEGSRLTVL.

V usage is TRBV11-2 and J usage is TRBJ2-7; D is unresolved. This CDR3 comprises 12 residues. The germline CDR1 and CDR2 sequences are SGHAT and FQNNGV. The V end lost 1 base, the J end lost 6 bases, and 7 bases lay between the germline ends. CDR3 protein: CASSLGPGEQYF. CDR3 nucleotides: TGTGCCAGCAGCTTAGGTCCAGGCGAGCAGTACTTC.

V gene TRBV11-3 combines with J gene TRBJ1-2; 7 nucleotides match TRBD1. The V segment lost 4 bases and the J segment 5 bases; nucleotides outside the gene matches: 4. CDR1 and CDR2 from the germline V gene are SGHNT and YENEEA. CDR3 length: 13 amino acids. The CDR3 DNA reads TGTGCCAGCAGCTCCGGGACAGTTTATGGCTACACCTTC. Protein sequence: CASSSGTVYGYTF.

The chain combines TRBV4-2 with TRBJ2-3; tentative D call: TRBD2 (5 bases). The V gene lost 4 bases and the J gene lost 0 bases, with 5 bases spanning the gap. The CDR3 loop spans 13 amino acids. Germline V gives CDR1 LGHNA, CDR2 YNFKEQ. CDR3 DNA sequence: TGTGCCAGCAGCCGGACTAGCACAGATACGCAGTATTTT. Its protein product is CASSRTSTDTQYF.

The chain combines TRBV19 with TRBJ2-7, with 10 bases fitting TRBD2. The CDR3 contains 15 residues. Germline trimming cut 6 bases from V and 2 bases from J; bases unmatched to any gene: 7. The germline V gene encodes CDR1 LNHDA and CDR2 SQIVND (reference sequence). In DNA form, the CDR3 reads TGTGCCAGTAGGAACCCTAGCGGGAGTACCTACGAGCAGTACTTC. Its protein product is CASRNPSGSTYEQYF.

CDR3 loop: CASAPTGQTYYGYTF. The CDR3 bases are TGCGCCAGCGCCCCCACGGGACAGACTTATTATGGCTACACCTTC. This rearrangement joins TRBV5-1 to TRBJ1-2; 7 bases are a match to TRBD1. CDR1 is SGHRS and CDR2 is YFSETQ in the germline V gene. The CDR3 covers 15 residues. V trimming: 7 bases; J trimming: 5 bases; junction bases outside the gene matches: 14.